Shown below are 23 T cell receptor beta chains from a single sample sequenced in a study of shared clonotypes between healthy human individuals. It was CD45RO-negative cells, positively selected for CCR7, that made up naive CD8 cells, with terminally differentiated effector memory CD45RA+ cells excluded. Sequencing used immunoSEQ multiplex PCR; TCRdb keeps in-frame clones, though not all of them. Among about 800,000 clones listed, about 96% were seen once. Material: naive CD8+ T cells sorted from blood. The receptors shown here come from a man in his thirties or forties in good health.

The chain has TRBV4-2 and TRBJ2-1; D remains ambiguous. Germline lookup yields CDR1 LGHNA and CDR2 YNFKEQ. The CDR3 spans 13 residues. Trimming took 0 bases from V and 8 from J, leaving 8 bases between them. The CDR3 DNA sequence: TGTGCCAGCAGCCAAGATTACTCCCATGAGCAGTTCTTC. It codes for CASSQDYSHEQFF.

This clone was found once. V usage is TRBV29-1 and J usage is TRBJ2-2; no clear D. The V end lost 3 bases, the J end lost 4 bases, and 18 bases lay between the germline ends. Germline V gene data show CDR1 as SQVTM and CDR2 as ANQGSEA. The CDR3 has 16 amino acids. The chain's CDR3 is CSVESAETTFTGELFF. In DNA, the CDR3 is TGCAGCGTTGAGTCGGCGGAAACTACATTCACCGGGGAGCTGTTTTTT.

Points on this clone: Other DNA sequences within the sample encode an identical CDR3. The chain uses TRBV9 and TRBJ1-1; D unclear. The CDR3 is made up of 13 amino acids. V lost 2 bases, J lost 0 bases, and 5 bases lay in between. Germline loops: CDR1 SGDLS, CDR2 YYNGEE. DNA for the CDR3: TGTGCCAGCAGCGTCACCCTGAACACTGAAGCTTTCTTT. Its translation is CASSVTLNTEAFF.

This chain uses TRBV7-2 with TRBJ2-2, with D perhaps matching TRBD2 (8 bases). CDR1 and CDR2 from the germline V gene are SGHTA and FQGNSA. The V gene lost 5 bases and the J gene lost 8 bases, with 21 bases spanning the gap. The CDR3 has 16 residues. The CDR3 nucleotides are TGTGCCAGCAGCGAGGGGGCTAGCGGGCCGAAGGGGGAGCTGTTTTTT. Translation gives CASSEGASGPKGELFF.

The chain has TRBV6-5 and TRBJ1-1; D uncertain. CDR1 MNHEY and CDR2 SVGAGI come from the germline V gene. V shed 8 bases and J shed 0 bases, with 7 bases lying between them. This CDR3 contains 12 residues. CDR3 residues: CASGKMNTEAFF. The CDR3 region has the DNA TGTGCCAGCGGGAAGATGAACACTGAAGCTTTCTTT.

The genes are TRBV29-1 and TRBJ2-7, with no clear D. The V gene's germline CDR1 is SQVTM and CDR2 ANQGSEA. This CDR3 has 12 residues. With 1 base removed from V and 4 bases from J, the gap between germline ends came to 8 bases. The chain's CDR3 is CSVEGRKYEQYF. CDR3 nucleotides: TGCAGCGTTGAAGGGCGGAAGTACGAGCAGTACTTC.

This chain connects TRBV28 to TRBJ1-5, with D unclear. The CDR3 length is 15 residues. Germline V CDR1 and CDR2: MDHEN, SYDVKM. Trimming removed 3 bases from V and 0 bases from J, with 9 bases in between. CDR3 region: CASSFVNYSNQPQHF. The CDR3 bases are TGTGCCAGCAGTTTCGTGAATTATAGCAATCAGCCCCAGCATTTT. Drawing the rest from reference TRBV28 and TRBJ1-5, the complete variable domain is DVKVTQSSRYLVKRTGEKVFLECVQDMDHENMFWYRQDPGLGLRLIYFSYDVKMKEKGDIPEGYSVSREKKERFSLILESASTNQTSMYLCASSFVNYSNQPQHFGDGTRLSIL.

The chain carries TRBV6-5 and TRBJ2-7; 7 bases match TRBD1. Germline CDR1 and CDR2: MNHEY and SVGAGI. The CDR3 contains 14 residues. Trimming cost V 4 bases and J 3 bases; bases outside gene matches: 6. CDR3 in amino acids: CASSFTGTDYEQYF. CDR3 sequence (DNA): TGTGCCAGCAGTTTCACCGGGACAGACTACGAGCAGTACTTC.

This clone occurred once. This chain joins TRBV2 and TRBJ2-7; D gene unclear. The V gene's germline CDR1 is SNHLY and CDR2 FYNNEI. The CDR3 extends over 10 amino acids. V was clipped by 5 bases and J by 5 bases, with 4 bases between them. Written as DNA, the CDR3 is TGTGCCAGCAGTCGTAACGAGCAGTACTTC. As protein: CASSRNEQYF. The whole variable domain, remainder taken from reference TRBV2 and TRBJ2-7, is EPEVTQTPSHQVTQMGQEVILRCVPISNHLYFYWYRQILGQKVEFLVSFYNNEISEKSEIFDDQFSVERPDGSNFTLKIRSTKLEDSAMYFCASSRNEQYFGPGTRLTVT.

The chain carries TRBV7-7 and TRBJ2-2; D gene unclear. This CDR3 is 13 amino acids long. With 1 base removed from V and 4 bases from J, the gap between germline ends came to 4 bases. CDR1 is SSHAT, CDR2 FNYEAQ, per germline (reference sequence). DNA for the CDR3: TGTGCCAGCAGCTTAGAGGGCACCGGGGAGCTGTTTTTT. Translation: CASSLEGTGELFF.

DNA for the CDR3: TGCGCCAGCAGCTCCCCCCCCCGATACAATGAGCAGTTCTTC. Its translation: CASSSPPRYNEQFF. The chain uses TRBV5-1 and TRBJ2-1; D not certain. The length of the CDR3 is 14 residues. Germline V gene data show CDR1 as SGHRS and CDR2 as YFSETQ. V shed 3 bases and J shed 4 bases, with 11 bases lying between them.

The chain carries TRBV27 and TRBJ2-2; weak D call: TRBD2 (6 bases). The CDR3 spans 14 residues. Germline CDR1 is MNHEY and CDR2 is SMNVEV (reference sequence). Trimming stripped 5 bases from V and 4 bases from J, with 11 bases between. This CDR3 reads CASSMGLSTGELFF. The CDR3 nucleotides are TGTGCCAGCAGTATGGGACTTAGCACCGGGGAGCTGTTTTTT.

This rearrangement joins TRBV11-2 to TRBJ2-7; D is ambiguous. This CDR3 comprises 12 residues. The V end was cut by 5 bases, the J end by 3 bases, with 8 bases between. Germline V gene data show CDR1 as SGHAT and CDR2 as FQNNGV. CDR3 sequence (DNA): TGTGCCAGCAGCGTCCGGAGCTACGAGCAGTACTTC. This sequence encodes CASSVRSYEQYF. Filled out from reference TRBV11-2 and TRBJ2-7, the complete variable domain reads EAGVAQSPRYKIIEKRQSVAFWCNPISGHATLYWYQQILGQGPKLLIQFQNNGVVDDSQLPKDRFSAERLKGVDSTLKIQPAKLEDSAVYLCASSVRSYEQYFGPGTRLTVT.

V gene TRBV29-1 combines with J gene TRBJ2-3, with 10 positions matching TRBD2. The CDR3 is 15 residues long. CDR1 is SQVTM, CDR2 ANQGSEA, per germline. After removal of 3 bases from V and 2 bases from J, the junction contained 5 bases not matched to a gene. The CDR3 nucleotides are TGCAGCGTTGATCTAGCGGGAGTTTCCACAGATACGCAGTATTTT. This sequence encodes CSVDLAGVSTDTQYF.

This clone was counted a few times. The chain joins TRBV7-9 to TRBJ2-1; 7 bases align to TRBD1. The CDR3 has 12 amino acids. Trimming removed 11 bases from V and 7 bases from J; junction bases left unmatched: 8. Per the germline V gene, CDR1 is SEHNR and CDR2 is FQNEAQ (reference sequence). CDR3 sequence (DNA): TGTGCCCTGCGACAGGGTGGTAATGAGCAGTTCTTC. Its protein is CALRQGGNEQFF.

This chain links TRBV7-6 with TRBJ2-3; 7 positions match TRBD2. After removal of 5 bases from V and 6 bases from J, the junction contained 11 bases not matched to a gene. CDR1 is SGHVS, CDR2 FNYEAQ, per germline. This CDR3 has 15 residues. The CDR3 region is CASSLGGEASDTQYF. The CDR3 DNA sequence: TGTGCCAGCAGCCTGGGAGGGGAGGCCTCCGATACGCAGTATTTT.

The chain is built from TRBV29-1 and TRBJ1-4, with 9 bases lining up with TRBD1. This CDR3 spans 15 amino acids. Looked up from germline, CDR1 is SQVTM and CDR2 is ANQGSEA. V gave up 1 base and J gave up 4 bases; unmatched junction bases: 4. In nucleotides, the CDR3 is TGCAGCGTTGAAGGGACAGGGGAAATTAATGAAAAACTGTTTTTT. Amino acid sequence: CSVEGTGEINEKLFF.

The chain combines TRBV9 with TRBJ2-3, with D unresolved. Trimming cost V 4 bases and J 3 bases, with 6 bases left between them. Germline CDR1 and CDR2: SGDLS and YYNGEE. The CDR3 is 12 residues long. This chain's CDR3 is CASSPKTDTQYF. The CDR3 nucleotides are TGTGCCAGCAGCCCTAAAACAGATACGCAGTATTTT.

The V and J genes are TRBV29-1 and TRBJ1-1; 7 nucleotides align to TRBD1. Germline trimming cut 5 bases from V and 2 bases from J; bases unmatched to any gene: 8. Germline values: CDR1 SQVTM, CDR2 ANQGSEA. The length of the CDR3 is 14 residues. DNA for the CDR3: TGCAGCGTTCGAACGCAGGGGGGAAACACTGAAGCTTTCTTT. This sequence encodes CSVRTQGGNTEAFF.

This chain's CDR3 is CASSATSGEGLVEQYF. As DNA, the CDR3 is TGTGCCAGCAGCGCTACTAGCGGGGAGGGTTTAGTCGAGCAGTACTTC. The chain links TRBV7-6 to TRBJ2-7, with TRBD2 identical over 10 bases. The V gene end was trimmed by 5 bases and the J gene end by 6 bases; junction bases not matched to a gene: 13. This CDR3 contains 16 residues. Germline V CDR1 and CDR2: SGHVS, FNYEAQ.

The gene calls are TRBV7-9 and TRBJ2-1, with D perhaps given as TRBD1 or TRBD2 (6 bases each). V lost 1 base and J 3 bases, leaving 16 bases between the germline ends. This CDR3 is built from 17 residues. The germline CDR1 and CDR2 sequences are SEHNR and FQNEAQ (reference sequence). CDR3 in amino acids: CASSLEDGGLGYNEQFF. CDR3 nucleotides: TGTGCCAGCAGCTTAGAGGATGGGGGGCTTGGCTACAATGAGCAGTTCTTC.

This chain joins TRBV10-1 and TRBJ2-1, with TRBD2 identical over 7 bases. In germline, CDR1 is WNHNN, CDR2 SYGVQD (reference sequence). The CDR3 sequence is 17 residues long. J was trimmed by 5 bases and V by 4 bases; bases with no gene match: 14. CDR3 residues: CASSGDVVAGADNEQFF. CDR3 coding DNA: TGCGCCAGCAGTGGGGACGTTGTTGCGGGAGCAGACAATGAGCAGTTCTTC.

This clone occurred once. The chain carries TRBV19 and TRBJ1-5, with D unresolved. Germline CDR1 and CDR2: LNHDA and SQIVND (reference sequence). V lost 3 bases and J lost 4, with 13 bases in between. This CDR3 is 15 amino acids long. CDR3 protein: CASSMSPLGNQPQHF. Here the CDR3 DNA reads TGTGCCAGTAGTATGTCGCCCTTGGGGAATCAGCCCCAGCATTTT.